Listed here are 19 T cell receptor beta chains from one sample, sequenced in a study of identical twins. TCRdb itself ran the 5' RACE reads through MiXCR, one entry per CDR3 protein. The sample lists about 240,000 distinct CDR3 sequences; 12% were seen once. The data also belong to a second study, concerning yellow fever vaccine responses in identical twins.

The sample comprised memory (CD45RO+) T cells sorted from blood. The source of these receptors is a woman aged 18-30 years in good health.

Concerning this clonotype itself: An end of the junction does not agree with germline; a read error may underlie this. This chain uses TRBV6-2 or TRBV6-3 with TRBJ2-1, with D possibly matching TRBD1 (5 bases). The germline V gene has CDR1 MNHEY and CDR2 SVGEGT. The CDR3 is made up of 13 amino acids. The CDR3 protein is CANSGGPQGEQFF. The CDR3 DNA sequence: TGTGCCAACAGTGGTGGACCTCAGGGTGAGCAGTTCTTC.

The table lists this clonotype with many counts. The genes are TRBV12-3 or TRBV12-4 and TRBJ1-1; tentatively, D is TRBD1 (5 bases). This CDR3 spans 15 amino acids. V shed 5 bases and J shed 1 base, with 14 bases lying between them. Here the CDR3 reads CASSAQTDSNTEAFF. CDR3 DNA sequence: TGTGCCAGCAGTGCTCAGACAGATTCGAACACTGAAGCTTTCTTT.

The sample holds many counts of this clonotype. The CDR3 DNA follows: TGCAGTGCTGGGCAGGGGACAAGCTCCTACGAGCAGTACTTC. Its protein product is CSAGQGTSSYEQYF. This chain uses TRBV20-1 with TRBJ2-7, with D possibly being TRBD1 (6 bases). This CDR3 contains 14 residues. CDR1 is DFQATT and CDR2 is SNEGSKA in the germline V gene (reference sequence). The ends were cut back, 5 bases at V and 0 bases at J, with 14 bases in the middle.

This clonotype was recorded at least ten times. V is TRBV27 and J is TRBJ2-5; TRBD2 matches at 12 bases. The CDR3 runs 16 residues. Germline assignment: CDR1 MNHEY and CDR2 SMNVEV (reference sequence). V lost 6 bases to trimming and J lost 5 bases; unmatched junction nucleotides: 10. DNA for the CDR3: TGTGCCAGCAGAAACCGACTAGCGGGAGTCCAGGAGACCCAGTACTTC. Protein product: CASRNRLAGVQETQYF.

This clonotype was picked up a small number of times. V usage is TRBV10-2 and J usage is TRBJ2-4; TRBD2 matches 9 bases. The CDR3 runs to 17 residues. Trimming took 4 bases from V and 2 from J; bases not matched to a gene: 9. The germline V gene has CDR1 WSHSY and CDR2 SAAADI. DNA of the CDR3: TGCGCCAGCAGTGTTGCGGGAGGGCCGGAAACCAAAAACATTCAGTACTTC. It encodes CASSVAGGPETKNIQYF.

This clonotype came up a few times. CDR3 DNA: TGTGCCAGCAGTTACTCGCAGGGGGCAAGAGACAAAAACATTCAGTACTTC. Residues: CASSYSQGARDKNIQYF. V and J are TRBV6-5 and TRBJ2-4, with 8 bases lining up with TRBD1. There are 17 residues in the CDR3. Germline V gene lookup returns CDR1 MNHEY and CDR2 SVGAGI. The V and J ends lost 0 bases and 3 bases, in that order; junction bases with no gene match: 7.

This clonotype came up a few times. The rearrangement joins TRBV4-1 to TRBJ2-7; 10 bases line up with TRBD2. Germline lookup yields CDR1 MGHRA and CDR2 YSYEKL. The length of the CDR3 is 16 residues. V lost 0 bases and J lost 5; bases outside the gene matches: 7. DNA for the CDR3: TGCGCCAGCAGCCAAGAGGTAGCGGGAGGACTAAACGAGCAGTACTTC. As protein: CASSQEVAGGLNEQYF.

This clonotype was picked up many times. The chain couples TRBV5-1 to TRBJ2-1; 7 positions match TRBD2. Germline CDR1 and CDR2: SGHRS and YFSETQ. With 3 bases clipped from V and 8 bases from J, the junction kept 2 bases outside the gene matches. This CDR3 contains 12 residues. This chain's CDR3 is CASSSGGHEQFF. The CDR3 DNA sequence: TGCGCCAGCAGCTCGGGAGGCCATGAGCAGTTCTTC.

CDR3 DNA: TGTGCCAGCAGCCTTCTCGGGGAGGGCGGCTACACCTTC. It translates to CASSLLGEGGYTF. The chain links TRBV7-2 to TRBJ1-2, with D unresolved. V lost 5 bases and J lost 8, with 15 bases in between. Looked up from germline, CDR1 is SGHTA and CDR2 is FQGNSA. This CDR3 spans 13 amino acids.

The V gene is TRBV28, the J gene TRBJ2-7; TRBD1 matches 12 bases. The junction had 8 bases not matched to a gene; V was cut back by 7 bases and J by 4 bases. The length of the CDR3 is 15 residues. Germline V lookup: CDR1 MDHEN, CDR2 SYDVKM. The CDR3 DNA is TGTGCCAGCACCCCCGGGACAGGGGGCTTTTACGAGCAGTACTTC. It encodes CASTPGTGGFYEQYF. Together with reference TRBV28 and TRBJ2-7, the CDR3 gives the full variable domain: DVKVTQSSRYLVKRTGEKVFLECVQDMDHENMFWYRQDPGLGLRLIYFSYDVKMKEKGDIPEGYSVSREKKERFSLILESASTNQTSMYLCASTPGTGGFYEQYFGPGTRLTVT.

This clonotype was detected ten times or more. This rearrangement joins TRBV12-5 to TRBJ2-1; D possibly corresponds to TRBD1 (6 bases). The CDR3 length is 15 residues. Germline CDR1 reads LGHNT; CDR2 reads FRNRAP. V was trimmed by 7 bases and J by 9 bases, leaving 22 bases between them. The CDR3 region is CASVRTGRLGGEQFF. In nucleotides, the CDR3 is TGTGCTAGTGTTCGCACCGGACGCTTAGGGGGTGAGCAGTTCTTC.

This rearrangement joins TRBV7-9 to TRBJ2-5; D is tentatively TRBD1 or TRBD2 (5 bases each). V gave up 5 bases and J gave up 1 base, with 8 bases separating them. The CDR3 has 13 residues. Germline lookup yields CDR1 SEHNR and CDR2 FQNEAQ (reference sequence). The CDR3 bases are TGTGCCAGCAGCCCCGGGACCCAAGAGACCCAGTACTTC. This translates into CASSPGTQETQYF. The variable domain in full, completed from reference TRBV7-9 and TRBJ2-5, reads DTGVSQNPRHKITKRGQNVTFRCDPISEHNRLYWYRQTLGQGPEFLTYFQNEAQLEKSRLLSDRFSAERPKGSFSTLEIQRTEQGDSAMYLCASSPGTQETQYFGPGTRLLVL.

This clonotype has only a few counts. The CDR3 DNA reads as TGTGCCAGCAGCCGAGCGGGAGGGCCTGGAGATGAGCAGTTCTTC. Protein: CASSRAGGPGDEQFF. The V gene is TRBV11-2, the J gene TRBJ2-1; 10 bases line up with TRBD2. CDR3 length: 15 residues. V lost 5 bases, J lost 8 bases, and 9 bases stayed unmatched. From germline, CDR1 is SGHAT and CDR2 FQNNGV. Complete variable domain (other parts from reference TRBV11-2 and TRBJ2-1): EAGVAQSPRYKIIEKRQSVAFWCNPISGHATLYWYQQILGQGPKLLIQFQNNGVVDDSQLPKDRFSAERLKGVDSTLKIQPAKLEDSAVYLCASSRAGGPGDEQFFGPGTRLTVL.

The chain uses TRBV7-3 and TRBJ2-3; 8 nucleotides agree with TRBD2. The CDR3 is made up of 16 amino acids. Germline loops: CDR1 SGHTA, CDR2 FQGTGA. The junction had 6 bases not matched to a gene; V was cut back by 4 bases and J by 0 bases. The CDR3 bases are TGTGCCAGCAGCTCAACGCCGGGGGGGAGCACAGATACGCAGTATTTT. Residues: CASSSTPGGSTDTQYF. Complete variable domain (other parts from reference TRBV7-3 and TRBJ2-3): GAGVSQTPSNKVTEKGKYVELRCDPISGHTALYWYRQSLGQGPEFLIYFQGTGAADDSGLPNDRFFAVRPEGSVSTLKIQRTERGDSAVYLCASSSTPGGSTDTQYFGPGTRLTVL.

This clonotype came up a few times. The V and J genes are TRBV18 and TRBJ2-7, with 11 bases identical to TRBD2. V trimming: 3 bases; J trimming: 7 bases; junction bases outside the gene matches: 5. Germline lookup yields CDR1 KGHSH and CDR2 LQKENI. The CDR3 runs 14 residues. The CDR3 loop reads CASSPIGLAGEQYF. The CDR3 nucleotides are TGTGCCAGCTCACCTATTGGACTAGCGGGTGAGCAGTACTTC. Variable domain in full (rest from reference TRBV18 and TRBJ2-7): NAGVMQNPRHLVRRRGQEARLRCSPMKGHSHVYWYRQLPEEGLKFMVYLQKENIIDESGMPKERFSAEFPKEGPSILRIQQVVRGDSAAYFCASSPIGLAGEQYFGPGTRLTVT.

This clonotype was seen many times. This chain joins TRBV15 and TRBJ1-5; tentatively, D is TRBD1 (6 bases). Trimming left V 0 bases short and J 1 base short, with 19 bases between. The CDR3 has 19 amino acids. Germline V gives CDR1 LNHNV, CDR2 YYDKDF (reference sequence). CDR3 loop: CATSRDPASGAGSNQPQHF. The CDR3 DNA reads TGTGCCACCAGCAGAGATCCGGCCTCGGGGGCGGGAAGCAATCAGCCCCAGCATTTT.

The chain joins TRBV29-1 to TRBJ2-5; D possibly corresponds to TRBD1 (6 bases). V lost 7 bases and J lost 4, with 16 bases in between. Germline V gene data show CDR1 as SQVTM and CDR2 as ANQGSEA. This CDR3 spans 13 amino acids. The CDR3 protein is CSARDRYRETQYF. DNA for the CDR3: TGCAGCGCTCGAGACAGGTACCGAGAGACCCAGTACTTC.

This clonotype was detected only a few times. The V call is TRBV4-1, the J call TRBJ2-3; 8 nucleotides line up with TRBD2. CDR3 length: 16 residues. Trimming took 6 bases from V and 4 from J; bases not matched to a gene: 12. Germline loops: CDR1 MGHRA, CDR2 YSYEKL. The CDR3, as DNA: TGCGCCAGCAGTGGAGGGACGGGGGGGCTCTCAGATACGCAGTATTTT. Translating it yields CASSGGTGGLSDTQYF.

This clonotype was counted ten times or more. This chain uses TRBV5-1 with TRBJ2-5, with 11 bases identical to TRBD2. Germline values: CDR1 SGHRS, CDR2 YFSETQ. J gave up 3 bases and V 3 bases, and 4 bases lay outside the gene matches. The CDR3 runs 15 residues. CDR3 sequence (DNA): TGCGCCAGCAGCTCCCTAGCGGGGGGAGAAGAGACCCAGTACTTC. Amino acid sequence: CASSSLAGGEETQYF.